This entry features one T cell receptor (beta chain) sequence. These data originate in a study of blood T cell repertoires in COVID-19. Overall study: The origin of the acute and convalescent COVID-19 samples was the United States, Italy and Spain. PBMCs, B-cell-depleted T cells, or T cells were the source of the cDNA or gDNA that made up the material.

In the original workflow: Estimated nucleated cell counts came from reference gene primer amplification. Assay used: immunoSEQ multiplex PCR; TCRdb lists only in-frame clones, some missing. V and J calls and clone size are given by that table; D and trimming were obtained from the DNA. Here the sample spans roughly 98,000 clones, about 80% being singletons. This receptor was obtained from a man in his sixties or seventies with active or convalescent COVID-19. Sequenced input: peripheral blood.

CDR3 coding DNA: TGTGCCAGCAGCACTTCCAGGGTTCTAGGAACAGATACGCAGTATTTT. Translation gives CASSTSRVLGTDTQYF. The chain carries TRBV5-8 and TRBJ2-3; possible D gene TRBD1, 5 bases. Germline lookup yields CDR1 SGHTS and CDR2 YDEGEE. The CDR3 runs 16 residues. The V and J ends lost 4 bases and 3 bases respectively, with 18 bases between them.